The 28 T cell receptor beta chains below were found in one sample sequenced in a study of T cell repertoires in cytomegalovirus infection. TCRdb called the reads again in MiXCR, with one record for every CDR3 protein. The table has about 830,000 distinct CDR3 sequences, 32% seen once. These receptors' targets are unknown. Sequencing was performed on cultured CD8+ T cells from PBMCs, taken from culture after CMV antigen stimulation. The receptor set was obtained from a human donor in good health (CMV status not recorded). Some clones in this sample may be carry-over from other donors' samples.

This clonotype was seen a few times. The chain couples TRBV7-8 to TRBJ2-6; D call uncertain. The CDR3 length is 16 residues. The germline CDR1 and CDR2 sequences are SGHVS and FQNEAQ. Trimming took off 4 bases at V and 3 bases at J, with 13 bases between the two ends. The CDR3 DNA follows: TGTGCCAGCAGCTCCGTGAAAGTTATTGGGGCCAACGTCCTGACTTTC. This gives the protein CASSSVKVIGANVLTF. Combining the CDR3 with reference TRBV7-8 and TRBJ2-6 gives the whole variable domain GAGVSQSPRYKVAKRGQDVALRCDPISGHVSLFWYQQALGQGPEFLTYFQNEAQLDKSGLPSDRFFAERPEGSVSTLKIQRTQQEDSAVYLCASSSVKVIGANVLTFGAGSRLTVL.

This clonotype was recorded only once. One base away lies a much larger clone, so this may be a sequencing read error. Here the CDR3 DNA reads TGTGTCAGCAGCTCCCAAGAAGGGGGGGTATCGGACATTCAGTACTTC. This sequence encodes CVSSSQEGGVSDIQYF. This rearrangement joins TRBV7-2 to TRBJ2-4; a weak D match, TRBD2 (7 bases). CDR3 length: 16 residues. Germline assignment: CDR1 SGHTA and CDR2 FQGNSA.

This clonotype was seen only a few times. The CDR3 bases are TGCAGTGCTAGAGTTCCTTGGAACACTGAAGCTTTCTTT. This encodes CSARVPWNTEAFF. V usage is TRBV20-1 and J usage is TRBJ1-1; D gene unclear. Germline assignment: CDR1 DFQATT and CDR2 SNEGSKA (reference sequence). The V end lost 1 base, the J end lost 1 base, and 7 bases lay between the germline ends. The CDR3 is 13 residues long.

This clonotype was found a few times. The rearrangement links TRBV6-4 to TRBJ1-1, with D perhaps TRBD1 (6 bases). The germline V and J ends were trimmed by 6 bases and 5 bases, with 16 bases remaining between them. The germline gives CDR1 MRHNA, CDR2 SNTAGT. This CDR3 is 14 amino acids long. In DNA form, the CDR3 reads TGTGCCAGCAGCGAACAGGGATGGGGAACTGAAGCTTTCTTT. Translation gives CASSEQGWGTEAFF.

Only a few counts were recorded for this clonotype. The chain links TRBV11-1 to TRBJ1-1; D remains unclear. This CDR3 spans 15 amino acids. V gave up 3 bases and J gave up 1 base, with 12 bases separating them. Germline assignment: CDR1 SGHAT and CDR2 FQDESV (reference sequence). CDR3 amino acids: CASSFHSSANTEAFF. In nucleotides, the CDR3 is TGTGCCAGCAGCTTTCATTCGTCGGCGAACACTGAAGCTTTCTTT.

As for this clonotype: The junction departs from the called germline gene at one end, perhaps through a read error. The chain couples TRBV6-6 to TRBJ1-5, with D possibly TRBD1 on 5 matching bases. The CDR3 is 15 residues long. Per germline, CDR1 MNHNY and CDR2 SVGAGI (reference sequence). The CDR3 spells CVSQSRDVSNQPQHF. DNA for the CDR3: TGTGTCAGCCAATCCAGGGACGTCAGCAATCAGCCCCAGCATTTT.

The chain uses TRBV27 and TRBJ2-3; the match to TRBD1 covers 8 bases. Germline V CDR1 and CDR2: MNHEY, SMNVEV (reference sequence). The CDR3 is 15 amino acids. The V and J ends lost 5 bases and 4 bases, in that order; junction bases with no gene match: 8. DNA of the CDR3: TGTGCCAGCAGTCGGACAGGGTTCAGCGCAGATACGCAGTATTTT. It encodes CASSRTGFSADTQYF.

This chain links TRBV6-8 with TRBJ2-6; D is ambiguous. Trimming took 2 bases from V and 0 from J, leaving 5 bases between them. Per germline, CDR1 MNHGY and CDR2 SAAAGT. The CDR3 runs to 15 residues. The DNA for the CDR3 is TGTGCCAGCAGTTACACCGACTCTGGGGCCAACGTCCTGACTTTC. The encoded protein is CASSYTDSGANVLTF.

In its sample, this clonotype was seen a few times. The chain has TRBV6-5 and TRBJ1-2; D might be TRBD1 (5 bases). This CDR3 comprises 15 residues. Germline V gives CDR1 MNHEY, CDR2 SVGAGI. V gave up 0 bases and J gave up 5 bases, with 13 bases separating them. In DNA, the CDR3 is TGTGCCAGCAGTTACTCGAGAACAGGCGTATATGGCTACACCTTC. Its protein is CASSYSRTGVYGYTF.

The V call is TRBV20-1, the J call TRBJ1-2, with 7 bases aligning to TRBD1. Per germline, CDR1 DFQATT and CDR2 SNEGSKA (reference sequence). V lost 0 bases to trimming and J lost 7 bases; unmatched junction nucleotides: 14. The CDR3 loop spans 16 amino acids. The CDR3 sequence is CSARDRARQGGFGYTF. Written as DNA, the CDR3 is TGCAGTGCTAGAGACCGAGCTAGACAGGGTGGGTTTGGCTACACCTTC.

Of note for this clonotype: This clone may be a read error of a much larger clone one base away. The conserved phenylalanine or tryptophan is not found at the CDR3 terminus, so this likely reflects a read error. The chain combines TRBV6-6 with TRBJ2-2, with D unclear. Germline CDR1 reads MNHNY; CDR2 reads SVGAGI (reference sequence). The CDR3 has 12 amino acids. With 6 bases removed from V and 6 bases from J, the gap between germline ends came to 8 bases. CDR3 nucleotide sequence: TGTGCCAGCAGCGAGACCCCCGGGGAGCTGTTTTCT. Its translation: CASSETPGELFS.

In its sample, this clonotype was seen a few times. This chain uses TRBV7-6 with TRBJ2-2; the match to TRBD2 covers 11 bases. CDR1 is SGHVS, CDR2 FNYEAQ, per germline. The CDR3 is 14 amino acids. Losses at the gene ends were 8 bases for V and 6 bases for J; bases not matched to a gene: 5. CDR3 in DNA: TGTGCCAGCCGAAGACTAGCGGGACCCGGGGAGCTGTTTTTT. It translates to CASRRLAGPGELFF.

The table lists this clonotype with a few counts. The V gene is TRBV20-1, the J gene TRBJ2-7, with 9 bases fitting TRBD1. Germline trimming cut 5 bases from V and 0 bases from J; bases unmatched to any gene: 8. CDR1 is DFQATT, CDR2 SNEGSKA, per germline (reference sequence). This CDR3 is 15 amino acids long. DNA of the CDR3: TGCAGTGCTCGGGACAGGGAAAAAAGCTCCTACGAGCAGTACTTC. Translated: CSARDREKSSYEQYF.

This clonotype was seen repeatedly, ten times or more. This rearrangement joins TRBV12-3 or TRBV12-4 to TRBJ2-1, with a possible D match to TRBD2 (6 bases). This CDR3 is 14 amino acids long. Trimming took off 4 bases at V and 4 bases at J, with 11 bases between the two ends. CDR3 DNA sequence: TGTGCCAGCAGTTCCCGGGACTCATACAATGAGCAGTTCTTC. Its protein product is CASSSRDSYNEQFF.

This clonotype was picked up a small number of times. V gene TRBV9 combines with J gene TRBJ2-1; D gene uncertain. The CDR3 covers 13 residues. Germline V gene lookup returns CDR1 SGDLS and CDR2 YYNGEE. The V and J ends lost 0 bases and 8 bases respectively, with 9 bases between them. The CDR3 nucleotides read TGTGCCAGCAGCGTAGCTTCCGGGCATGAGCAGTTCTTC. Translation gives CASSVASGHEQFF.

The chain recombines TRBV7-2 with TRBJ2-6; 7 bases line up with TRBD1. With 5 bases clipped from V and 3 bases from J, the junction kept 4 bases outside the gene matches. Germline assignment: CDR1 SGHTA and CDR2 FQGNSA. The CDR3 has 15 residues. CDR3 nucleotide sequence: TGTGCCAGCAGCACACAGGGGAATGGGGCCAACGTCCTGACTTTC. It yields the protein CASSTQGNGANVLTF. Full variable domain (rest looked up from reference TRBV7-2 and TRBJ2-6): GAGVSQSPSNKVTEKGKDVELRCDPISGHTALYWYRQSLGQGLEFLIYFQGNSAPDKSGLPSDRFSAERTGGSVSTLTIQRTQQEDSAVYLCASSTQGNGANVLTFGAGSRLTVL.

The V call is TRBV27, the J call TRBJ1-1, with D tentatively TRBD1 (6 bases). Germline CDR1 and CDR2: MNHEY and SMNVEV (reference sequence). Trimming took 4 bases from V and 7 from J, leaving 13 bases between them. The CDR3 extends over 13 amino acids. The CDR3 sequence is CASSSNRAIEAFF. DNA for the CDR3: TGTGCCAGCAGTTCAAACAGGGCAATTGAAGCTTTCTTT.

This clonotype was detected a few times. The J gene is TRBJ2-1, the V gene TRBV27; the match to TRBD2 covers 8 bases. Germline V gene data show CDR1 as MNHEY and CDR2 as SMNVEV (reference sequence). Unmatched junction bases numbered 6, after V lost 3 bases and J lost 8 bases. CDR3 length: 14 amino acids. Here the CDR3 reads CASSLTGGLDEQFF. The CDR3 coding sequence is TGTGCCAGCAGTTTGACGGGGGGGCTCGATGAGCAGTTCTTC.

This clonotype showed up many times. J is TRBJ2-2 and V is TRBV7-2, with 9 bases lining up with TRBD1. The V and J ends lost 5 bases and 7 bases, in that order; junction bases with no gene match: 8. The CDR3 length is 15 residues. Germline assignment: CDR1 SGHTA and CDR2 FQGNSA. The CDR3 bases are TGTGCCAGCAGCCCAAACAGGGGGCAGGTCGGGGAGCTGTTTTTT. It yields the protein CASSPNRGQVGELFF.

The chain uses TRBV12-3 or TRBV12-4 and TRBJ1-1; no reliable D call. Trimming removed 7 bases at V and 5 bases at J, with 14 bases between. The CDR3 consists of 13 residues. As DNA, the CDR3 is TGTGCCAGCAAGGAGGAGATGCGGACTGAAGCTTTCTTT. Encoded protein: CASKEEMRTEAFF.

The rearrangement links TRBV6-1 to TRBJ2-5, with 9 bases that match TRBD2. The junction had 4 bases not matched to a gene; V was cut back by 3 bases and J by 5 bases. The CDR3 totals 14 residues. The V gene's germline CDR1 is MNHNS and CDR2 SASEGT. The CDR3 sequence is CASSDGTSFETQYF. The CDR3 DNA reads TGTGCCAGCAGTGATGGGACTAGCTTTGAGACCCAGTACTTC.

The chain combines TRBV20-1 with TRBJ2-1; 9 nucleotides agree with TRBD2. V lost 5 bases to trimming and J lost 7 bases; unmatched junction nucleotides: 9. The CDR3 sequence is 14 residues long. Per germline, CDR1 DFQATT and CDR2 SNEGSKA (reference sequence). The CDR3, as DNA: TGCAGTGCTTACCGGAGTAGCGGGGGTAATGAGCAGTTCTTC. It specifies CSAYRSSGGNEQFF.

V gene TRBV15 combines with J gene TRBJ2-1, with D perhaps TRBD1 or TRBD2 (5 bases each). Germline CDR1 and CDR2: LNHNV and YYDKDF (reference sequence). The CDR3 totals 15 residues. The V end lost 0 bases, the J end lost 8 bases, and 14 bases lay between the germline ends. The CDR3 DNA reads as TGTGCCACCAGCAGAGATAGGGGAGCGTGGGATGAGCAGTTCTTC. Protein: CATSRDRGAWDEQFF.

J is TRBJ2-1 and V is TRBV10-2, with TRBD1 matching over 7 bases. The CDR3 loop spans 17 amino acids. With V trimmed by 2 bases and J by 8 bases, 15 bases remained unmatched. Germline V lookup: CDR1 WSHSY, CDR2 SAAADI. CDR3 sequence reads: CASSEAGTASRADEQFF. The CDR3 region has the DNA TGCGCCAGCAGTGAGGCCGGGACAGCGAGTAGAGCCGATGAGCAGTTCTTC.

The table lists this clonotype with a count of one. The V gene is TRBV9, the J gene TRBJ2-1; 8 bases are shared with TRBD2. J gave up 8 bases and V 0 bases, and 10 bases lay outside the gene matches. This CDR3 contains 16 residues. Germline values: CDR1 SGDLS, CDR2 YYNGEE. Here the CDR3 reads CASSVGPGLVFDEQFF. CDR3 nucleotides: TGTGCCAGCAGCGTAGGGCCGGGACTAGTGTTCGATGAGCAGTTCTTC.

This clonotype has just a few counts. This rearrangement joins TRBV6-5 to TRBJ1-1; TRBD1 matches 7 bases. V lost 0 bases and J lost 3; bases outside the gene matches: 13. Per germline, CDR1 MNHEY and CDR2 SVGAGI. This CDR3 is built from 18 residues. The CDR3, as DNA: TGTGCCAGCAGTTACTCGTGGCAGGGGGGTGGTGTCTACACTGAAGCTTTCTTT. Protein product: CASSYSWQGGGVYTEAFF.

This clonotype was seen a few times. The chain joins TRBV6-2 or TRBV6-3 to TRBJ2-7, with D maybe TRBD1 (6 bases). CDR3 length: 14 residues. Germline CDR1 and CDR2: MNHEY and SVGEGT. Trimming shortened V by 3 bases and J by 3 bases, and 12 bases separated the two germline ends. The CDR3 is CASSYEGHLYEQYV. The CDR3 DNA follows: TGTGCCAGCAGTTATGAGGGACACCTCTACGAGCAGTACGTC.

V gene TRBV7-9 combines with J gene TRBJ2-7; 8 bases align to TRBD1. The CDR3 loop spans 12 amino acids. The trim removed 3 bases at V and 9 bases at J, leaving 4 bases unmatched. From germline, CDR1 is SEHNR and CDR2 FQNEAQ (reference sequence). This CDR3 reads CASSFDRGGQYV. In DNA, the CDR3 is TGTGCCAGCAGCTTTGACAGGGGCGGGCAGTACGTC.